These 31 T cell receptor beta chains came from one sample sequenced in a study of T cells in Graves' hyperthyroidism and ophthalmopathy. RNA transcripts were the template for amplifying TCR beta CDR3 regions. Carried out on the TCR CDR3, a first-round RT-PCR used the HTBI primer set. TCRdb reanalysed the multiplex PCR reads using MiXCR and keeps one entry per CDR3 protein. Here the sample spans about 400,000 distinct CDR3 sequences, around 14% being singletons. The sample was blood. These receptors originate from a woman between 18 and 30 years old with Graves' hyperthyroidism.

This clonotype was seen many times. The J gene is TRBJ2-1, the V gene TRBV3-1; tentative D call: TRBD2 (5 bases). The CDR3 spans 13 residues. Germline loops: CDR1 LGHDT, CDR2 YNNKEL (reference sequence). Trimming removed 2 bases from V and 9 bases from J, with 11 bases in between. The CDR3 here is CASSQSEAGEQFF. The CDR3 DNA reads as TGTGCCAGCAGCCAATCGGAGGCGGGTGAGCAGTTCTTC.

This clonotype appeared many times. V and J are TRBV20-1 and TRBJ1-5; weak D call: TRBD1 (6 bases). V shed 6 bases and J shed 6 bases, with 15 bases lying between them. Germline CDR1 reads DFQATT; CDR2 reads SNEGSKA (reference sequence). This CDR3 spans 13 amino acids. As DNA, the CDR3 is TGCAGTGCAGGACCGGGAGGGGGTCAGCCCCAGCATTTT. It is translated as CSAGPGGGQPQHF.

This clonotype was observed at least ten times. The V and J genes are TRBV5-5 and TRBJ2-7; 7 nucleotides match TRBD1. V shed 4 bases, J shed 2 bases, and the junction held 9 bases outside the gene matches. The CDR3 is made up of 15 amino acids. Germline CDR1 is SGHKS and CDR2 is YYEKEE (reference sequence). The CDR3 reads CASSDGRDSPYEQYF. The CDR3 region has the DNA TGTGCCAGCAGCGACGGTCGGGACAGTCCCTACGAGCAGTACTTC. Supplemented by reference TRBV5-5 and TRBJ2-7, the full variable domain reads DAGVTQSPTHLIKTRGQQVTLRCSPISGHKSVSWYQQVLGQGPQFIFQYYEKEERGRGNFPDRFSARQFPNYSSELNVNALLLGDSALYLCASSDGRDSPYEQYFGPGTRLTVT.

This clonotype was counted many times. This chain links TRBV11-1 with TRBJ2-7; a possible D gene is TRBD2 (6 bases). This CDR3 is built from 12 residues. Between the trimmed V and J ends, which lost 8 bases and 1 base, there was a span of 9 bases. Germline loops: CDR1 SGHAT, CDR2 FQDESV (reference sequence). This CDR3 reads CASASGSYEQYF. CDR3 sequence (DNA): TGTGCCAGCGCAAGCGGGTCCTACGAGCAGTACTTC.

The J gene is TRBJ2-7, the V gene TRBV20-1; no definite D call. The CDR3 runs to 11 residues. The germline V gene encodes CDR1 DFQATT and CDR2 SNEGSKA (reference sequence). Deletions cut 3 bases from V and 9 bases from J, with 12 bases between. The CDR3 nucleotides read TGCAGTGCTAGCAAACTCCCCTCGCAGTACTTC. Translation gives CSASKLPSQYF.

With regard to this clonotype: A much more abundant neighbour one base away suggests this may be a read error. J is TRBJ2-5 and V is TRBV18, with a weak D call TRBD1 (5 bases). Germline loops: CDR1 KGHSH, CDR2 LQKENI. Trimming took off 2 bases at V and 7 bases at J, with 14 bases between the two ends. The CDR3 loop spans 14 amino acids. This CDR3 reads CASSPGQGGGTQYF. The DNA of the CDR3 is TGTGCCAGCTCACCAGGGCAGGGCGGCGGGACCCAGTACTTC.

This clonotype was counted ten times or more. V and J are TRBV28 and TRBJ2-1, with 8 bases matching TRBD2. This CDR3 comprises 17 residues. From germline, CDR1 is MDHEN and CDR2 SYDVKM. The V gene end was trimmed by 4 bases and the J gene end by 2 bases; junction bases not matched to a gene: 10. CDR3 residues: CASSSISGMTAYNEQFF. DNA of the CDR3: TGTGCCAGCAGTTCGATTAGCGGGATGACAGCCTACAATGAGCAGTTCTTC.

The genes are TRBV19 and TRBJ1-1; tentatively, D is TRBD1 (6 bases). Germline V lookup: CDR1 LNHDA, CDR2 SQIVND (reference sequence). The CDR3 length is 13 residues. V gave up 9 bases and J gave up 1 base, with 12 bases separating them. The DNA for the CDR3 is TGTGCCAGCAGGGAAGGGGGGAACACTGAAGCTTTCTTT. As protein: CASREGGNTEAFF.

In this sample, this clonotype turned up a few times. The V and J genes are TRBV4-3 and TRBJ2-7; the D gene could be TRBD1 or TRBD2 (6 bases each). From germline, CDR1 is LGHNA and CDR2 YSLEER. Trimming took 0 bases from V and 2 from J, leaving 14 bases between them. The CDR3 contains 16 residues. The CDR3 DNA sequence: TGCGCCAGCAGCCAAGACCCGGGGGCCCTAGCCTACGAGCAGTACTTC. Protein: CASSQDPGALAYEQYF.

This clonotype occurred a few times. This rearrangement joins TRBV20-1 to TRBJ2-4; D perhaps matches TRBD1 (5 bases). The CDR3 is 16 residues long. Germline V lookup: CDR1 DFQATT, CDR2 SNEGSKA (reference sequence). V lost 6 bases, J lost 3 bases, and 21 bases lay in between. The DNA for the CDR3 is TGCAGTGCCAAACCTATTAGGCAGGGTGGCAAAAACATTCAGTACTTC. Translated: CSAKPIRQGGKNIQYF.

This clonotype was counted a few times. For the CDR3, the DNA is TGTGCCAGCAGGGGGGAGAGCTCCTACGAGCAGTACTTC. It codes for CASRGESSYEQYF. The chain recombines TRBV2 with TRBJ2-7; D possibly matches TRBD1 or TRBD2 (5 bases each). Germline V gene lookup returns CDR1 SNHLY and CDR2 FYNNEI. CDR3 length: 13 amino acids. The germline V and J ends were trimmed by 6 bases and 0 bases, with 9 bases remaining between them.

The J gene is TRBJ1-1, the V gene TRBV18, with D possibly matching TRBD1 (5 bases). From germline, CDR1 is KGHSH and CDR2 LQKENI. This CDR3 region has 14 residues. Trimming cost V 6 bases and J 3 bases, with 14 bases left between them. The CDR3 coding sequence is TGTGCCAGCTCCCGGGACGGCGGGTACACTGAAGCTTTCTTT. Residues: CASSRDGGYTEAFF.

This clonotype was counted many times. The V and J genes are TRBV28 and TRBJ2-7, with TRBD1 matching 9 bases. CDR3 length equals 14 residues. CDR1 MDHEN and CDR2 SYDVKM come from the germline V gene. V lost 4 bases, J lost 3 bases, and 4 bases stayed unmatched. This CDR3 is CASSSTGGSYEQYF. CDR3 sequence (DNA): TGTGCCAGCAGTTCGACAGGGGGAAGCTACGAGCAGTACTTC.

This clonotype was counted ten times or more. The J gene is TRBJ2-5, the V gene TRBV3-1, with 11 positions matching TRBD2. V lost 4 bases and J lost 2; bases outside the gene matches: 6. The CDR3 consists of 16 residues. CDR1 is LGHDT and CDR2 is YNNKEL in the germline V gene (reference sequence). The CDR3 bases are TGTGCCAGCAGCCCTAGACTAGCGGGATCTCAAGAGACCCAGTACTTC. The encoded protein is CASSPRLAGSQETQYF.

This clonotype was detected many times. The chain employs TRBV11-2 and TRBJ1-1; D is ambiguous. V lost 3 bases, J lost 1 base, and 15 bases lay in between. The CDR3 consists of 16 residues. The germline CDR1 and CDR2 sequences are SGHAT and FQNNGV. CDR3: CASSLIAQASNTEAFF. CDR3 sequence (DNA): TGTGCCAGCAGCTTGATCGCCCAAGCTTCGAACACTGAAGCTTTCTTT. Drawing the rest from reference TRBV11-2 and TRBJ1-1, the complete variable domain is EAGVAQSPRYKIIEKRQSVAFWCNPISGHATLYWYQQILGQGPKLLIQFQNNGVVDDSQLPKDRFSAERLKGVDSTLKIQPAKLEDSAVYLCASSLIAQASNTEAFFGQGTRLTVV.

This clonotype was detected many times. The V and J genes are TRBV29-1 and TRBJ1-1; 7 bases agree with TRBD1. The CDR3 extends over 12 amino acids. Germline lookup yields CDR1 SQVTM and CDR2 ANQGSEA. The V and J ends lost 4 bases and 4 bases, in that order; junction bases with no gene match: 3. The CDR3 DNA is TGCAGCGTTGTACAGGGGATCACTGAAGCTTTCTTT. Residues: CSVVQGITEAFF.

This clonotype turned up a few times. The chain has TRBV7-9 and TRBJ2-5; 7 bases agree with TRBD1. The germline V gene has CDR1 SEHNR and CDR2 FQNEAQ (reference sequence). With 5 bases clipped from V and 14 bases from J, the junction kept 8 bases outside the gene matches. CDR3 length: 11 residues. CDR3 sequence: CASSNDRVLYF. CDR3 nucleotides: TGTGCCAGCAGCAACGACAGGGTTCTCTACTTC.

The chain uses TRBV11-2 and TRBJ1-1; 9 bases agree with TRBD1. The CDR3 is 15 amino acids. The V and J ends lost 3 bases and 4 bases, in that order; junction bases with no gene match: 6. In germline, CDR1 is SGHAT, CDR2 FQNNGV. CDR3 residues: CASSFDTGGFTEAFF. The CDR3 nucleotides are TGTGCCAGCAGCTTCGATACAGGGGGCTTCACTGAAGCTTTCTTT.

This clonotype was counted many times. V is TRBV4-3 and J is TRBJ2-2; possible D gene TRBD2, 6 bases. Germline CDR1 LGHNA, CDR2 YSLEER. The CDR3 extends over 17 amino acids. The V and J ends lost 1 base and 4 bases respectively, with 16 bases between them. CDR3 bases: TGCGCCAGCAGCCAAGCAGGGTTGGGAGCGGGCACCGGGGAGCTGTTTTTT. Its protein product is CASSQAGLGAGTGELFF.

This chain links TRBV19 with TRBJ2-5; 7 nucleotides agree with TRBD1. The junction had 4 bases not matched to a gene; V was cut back by 6 bases and J by 3 bases. CDR3 length: 13 amino acids. Germline V lookup: CDR1 LNHDA, CDR2 SQIVND (reference sequence). The DNA of the CDR3 is TGTGCCAGTAGACTCGGGACAGAAGAGACCCAGTACTTC. Translated: CASRLGTEETQYF.

This clonotype showed up many times. V is TRBV29-1 and J is TRBJ2-7; 9 nucleotides agree with TRBD1. Trimming at V came to 6 bases and at J to 4 bases, leaving 7 bases not matched to a gene. This CDR3 spans 13 amino acids. In germline, CDR1 is SQVTM, CDR2 ANQGSEA. The CDR3 coding sequence is TGCAGCGTCCAGCGACAGGGGGGGTACGAGCAGTACTTC. It translates to CSVQRQGGYEQYF.

This clonotype occurred many times. The chain recombines TRBV29-1 with TRBJ1-1; 9 nucleotides line up with TRBD1. Germline-derived CDR1 and CDR2 are SQVTM and ANQGSEA. CDR3 length equals 13 residues. With V trimmed by 3 bases and J by 4 bases, 3 bases remained unmatched. CDR3 in amino acids: CSVEKDRGTEAFF. CDR3 in DNA: TGCAGCGTTGAGAAGGACAGGGGCACTGAAGCTTTCTTT.

Ten or more counts support this clonotype. This chain connects TRBV10-3 to TRBJ1-1, with TRBD1 identical over 7 bases. V lost 3 bases, J lost 0 bases, and 4 bases stayed unmatched. The CDR3 is 15 residues long. In germline, CDR1 is ENHRY, CDR2 SYGVKD. The CDR3 sequence: CAISDSGQLNTEAFF. The CDR3 bases are TGTGCCATCAGTGACTCGGGACAGTTGAACACTGAAGCTTTCTTT.

Many counts were recorded for this clonotype. The chain has TRBV6-1 and TRBJ1-4; possible D gene TRBD1, 6 bases. Between the trimmed V and J ends, which lost 5 bases and 6 bases, there was a span of 10 bases. This CDR3 is built from 13 residues. The germline gives CDR1 MNHNS, CDR2 SASEGT. As DNA, the CDR3 is TGTGCCAGCAGTTCAGGGGCGGATGAAAAACTGTTTTTT. This codes for CASSSGADEKLFF.

This clonotype appeared many times. The chain couples TRBV25-1 to TRBJ1-1; D unclear. Trimming cost V 5 bases and J 2 bases, with 9 bases left between them. The CDR3 extends over 13 amino acids. CDR1 is MGHDK, CDR2 SYGVNS, per germline. This chain's CDR3 is CASSFRANTEAFF. The DNA for the CDR3 is TGTGCCAGCAGTTTCCGGGCCAACACTGAAGCTTTCTTT.

The table lists this clonotype with many counts. The chain carries TRBV15 and TRBJ1-1; D unresolved. Trimming shortened V by 0 bases and J by 1 base, and 3 bases separated the two germline ends. The germline V gene has CDR1 LNHNV and CDR2 YYDKDF (reference sequence). This CDR3 has 13 residues. The DNA for the CDR3 is TGTGCCACCAGCAGAGAACAGAACACTGAAGCTTTCTTT. Protein: CATSREQNTEAFF. The whole variable domain, filled in from reference TRBV15 and TRBJ1-1, reads DAMVIQNPRYQVTQFGKPVTLSCSQTLNHNVMYWYQQKSSQAPKLLFHYYDKDFNNEADTPDNFQSRRPNTSFCFLDIRSPGLGDTAMYLCATSREQNTEAFFGQGTRLTVV.

Comment on this clonotype: The junction does not match germline at one end; this may be a read error. The chain links TRBV28 to TRBJ2-7; 7 nucleotides line up with TRBD1. The germline V gene has CDR1 MDHEN and CDR2 SYDVKM. CDR3 length equals 13 residues. CDR3 nucleotide sequence: TGTGCCGCCGGGACAGTCACACGCTACGCGCAGTACTTC. Translating gives CAAGTVTRYAQYF.

This clonotype was observed many times. The rearrangement links TRBV6-6 to TRBJ1-2; no clear D gene. Trimming removed 6 bases at V and 9 bases at J, with 14 bases between. The CDR3 extends over 12 amino acids. Germline V gene sequence: CDR1 MNHNY, CDR2 SVGAGI (reference sequence). The CDR3 coding sequence is TGTGCCAGCAGATACGGGGAAGGGAGCTACACCTTC. It yields the protein CASRYGEGSYTF.

Ten or more counts support this clonotype. The chain joins TRBV11-2 to TRBJ2-7, with D possibly TRBD2 on 6 matching bases. The CDR3 sequence is 13 residues long. CDR1 and CDR2 from the germline V gene are SGHAT and FQNNGV. V was trimmed by 4 bases and J by 6 bases, leaving 13 bases between them. The CDR3 DNA is TGTGCCAGCAGCTCCCGGAGGAGGGTCGAGCAGTACTTC. The encoded protein is CASSSRRRVEQYF.

The rearrangement joins TRBV24-1 to TRBJ1-1; D possibly corresponds to TRBD1 (6 bases). Germline-derived CDR1 and CDR2 are KGHDR and SFDVKD. The CDR3 extends over 14 amino acids. The V gene lost 5 bases and the J gene lost 5 bases, with 14 bases spanning the gap. The CDR3 DNA follows: TGTGCCACCAGTGGCGGGGGCTCCACGACTGAAGCTTTCTTT. Translation: CATSGGGSTTEAFF.

This clonotype has only a few counts. The chain combines TRBV20-1 with TRBJ2-3; 12 positions match TRBD2. V lost 3 bases, J lost 1 base, and 14 bases stayed unmatched. The CDR3 is 19 amino acids. Germline lookup yields CDR1 DFQATT and CDR2 SNEGSKA (reference sequence). The CDR3 DNA is TGCAGTGCTAGTTCCGGACTAGCGGGGTTCTCTTCGGGCACAGATACGCAGTATTTT. It specifies CSASSGLAGFSSGTDTQYF.